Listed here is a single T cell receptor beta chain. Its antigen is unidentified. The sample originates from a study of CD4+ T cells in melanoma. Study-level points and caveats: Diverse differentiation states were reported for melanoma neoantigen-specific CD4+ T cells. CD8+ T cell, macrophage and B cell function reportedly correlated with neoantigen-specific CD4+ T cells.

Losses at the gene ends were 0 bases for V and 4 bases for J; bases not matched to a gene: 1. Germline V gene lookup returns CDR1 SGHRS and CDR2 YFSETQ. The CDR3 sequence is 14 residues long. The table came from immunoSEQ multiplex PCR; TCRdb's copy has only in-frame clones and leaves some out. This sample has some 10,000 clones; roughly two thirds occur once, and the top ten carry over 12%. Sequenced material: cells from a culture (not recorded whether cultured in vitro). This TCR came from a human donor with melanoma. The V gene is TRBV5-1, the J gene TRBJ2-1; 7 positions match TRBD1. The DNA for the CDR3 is TGCGCCAGCAGCTTGGGGGACAGTTACAATGAGCAGTTCTTC. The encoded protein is CASSLGDSYNEQFF.